This T cell receptor beta chain is drawn from a study of human T cells and chemical hapten exposure. Time point described: patch test 1, 2 weeks after DPC sensitization. Documented treatment: therapeutic diphenylcyclopropenone sensitization with weekly scalp DPC. In its sample, this clonotype was seen a few times. TCRdb independently ran MiXCR on the RACE reads; one entry per CDR3 protein. This sample has 100,000 or so distinct CDR3 sequences, with about 10% found just once. V trimming: 5 bases; J trimming: 3 bases; junction bases outside the gene matches: 4. Germline V gene data show CDR1 as DFQATT and CDR2 as SNEGSKA (reference sequence). The CDR3 is 13 residues long.

The source was whole blood, collected in connection with sensitization to the hapten diphenylcyclopropenone (DPC). The sequence was obtained from a man in his forties with alopecia areata. Some clones in this sample may be carry-over from other donors' samples. The chain joins TRBV20-1 to TRBJ1-5; 7 bases agree with TRBD1. The DNA for the CDR3 is TGCAGTGCTTATCAGGGGGACAATCAGCCCCAGCATTTT. Amino acids: CSAYQGDNQPQHF.